This T cell receptor (beta chain) was sequenced during a study of cytomegalovirus exposure and HLA in healthy donors. Notes on the study in general: The presence/absence work took it that sequencing depth was about the same across donors.

Primers: 60 Vbeta forward and 13 Jbeta reverse. Assay: immunoSEQ multiplex PCR; the TCRdb copy retains only in-frame clones and omits some. The sample includes some 180,000 clones, under 9.5% of them seen just once. The V gene end was trimmed by 1 base and the J gene end by 8 bases; junction bases not matched to a gene: 5. The CDR3 runs 15 residues. CDR1 and CDR2 from the germline V gene are SGHDN and FVKESK. This clone was detected a few times. No antigen is known for it. This sample also contains other DNA sequences that code for the same CDR3. The TCR sequence derives from a woman aged 25 to 39 in good health and CMV-seropositive. The rearrangement uses TRBV14 and TRBJ2-3; 11 nucleotides agree with TRBD2. Specimen: PBMCs. The CDR3 DNA is TGTGCCAGCAGCCAAGGAACTAGCGGGAGTCGTACGCAGTATTTT. Residues: CASSQGTSGSRTQYF.